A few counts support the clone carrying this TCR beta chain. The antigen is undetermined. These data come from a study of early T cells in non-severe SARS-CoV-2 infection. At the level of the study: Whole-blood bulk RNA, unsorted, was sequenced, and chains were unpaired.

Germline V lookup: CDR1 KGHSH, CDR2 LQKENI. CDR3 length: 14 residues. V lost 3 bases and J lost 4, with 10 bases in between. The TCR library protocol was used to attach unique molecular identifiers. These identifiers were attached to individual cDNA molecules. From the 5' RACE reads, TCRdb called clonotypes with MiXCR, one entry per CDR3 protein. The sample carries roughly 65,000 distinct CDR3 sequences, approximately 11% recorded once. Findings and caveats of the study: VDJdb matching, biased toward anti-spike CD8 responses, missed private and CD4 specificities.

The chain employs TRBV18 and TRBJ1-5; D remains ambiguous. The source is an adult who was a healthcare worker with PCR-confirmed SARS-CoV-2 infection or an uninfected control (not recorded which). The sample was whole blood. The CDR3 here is CASSPAAENQPQHF. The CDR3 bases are TGTGCCAGCTCACCCGCGGCAGAAAATCAGCCCCAGCATTTT.